The rows below give T cell receptor beta chains drawn from one sample of a study of blood T cell repertoires in COVID-19. The assay was immunoSEQ multiplex PCR, and TCRdb's table has in-frame clones only and misses some. Of 350,000 to 400,000 clones listed, roughly nine tenths are singletons. Input material: PBMCs or T cells enriched from blood (not recorded which). The receptor source for this set is a woman between 35 and 50 years old who had been exposed to COVID-19. The CDR3 runs from the conserved cysteine through the conserved F or W. Each record gives: V gene, CDR3 protein.

>TRBV7-3
CASSRRGLNEQYF
>TRBV19
CASSPPGRSEKLFF
>TRBV18
CATSDSPNTEAFF
>TRBV7-3
CASSPLRLAGAYNEQFF
>TRBV10-2
CASRREFERVDEQFF
>TRBV18
CASSPRDRVSNQPQHF
>TRBV6-5
CASSYSFAGRGYGYTF
>TRBV10-3
CAISRLESDTEAFF
>TRBV7-9
CASSFSEAGAFF
>TRBV11-1
CASSLRRNTDTQYF
>TRBV6-5
CASRTGTAYGYTF
>TRBV11-3
CASSFRGRRGGANTGELFF
>TRBV6-5
CASSPIGQGNTEAFF
>TRBV5-3
CARSFRDRVDEQYF
>TRBV30
CAWSVLSNYGYTF
>TRBV5-4
CASSLFGQGAGNTIYF
>TRBV7-8
CASSLAAGQNYEQYF
>TRBV7-2
CASSLGRTGVNTGELFF
>TRBV7-9
CASSSTGVGYGYTF
>TRBV30
CAWRDTIYGYTF
>TRBV14
CASSRTGGGGYTF
>TRBV5-1
CASKPQATNEKLFF
>TRBV18
CASSPPSGRSRGADTQYF
>TRBV30
CAWDRPGSGQPQHF